This is a list of T cell receptor beta chains from one sample in a study of technical replicates of blood from a handful of donors. Assay used: immunoSEQ multiplex PCR; TCRdb lists only in-frame clones, some missing. The repertoire holds about 100,000 clones, with approximately 96% as singletons. The specimen was T cells isolated from PBMCs. These receptors originate from a human donor in good health. Each CDR3 is given with its conserved first and last residue. D genes are given only for firm matches. Rows may omit the clone size; those that give it use once, few, many or a size class.

size	V	D	J	DNA	CDR3
-	TRBV2	-	TRBJ1-2	TGTGCCAGCGTTGGTGATTCGGGATTCTATGGCTACACCTTC	CASVGDSGFYGYTF
-	TRBV4-1	TRBD1	TRBJ1-1	TGCGCCAGCAGCGCTCTACAGGGGGTGAACACTGAAGCTTTCTTT	CASSALQGVNTEAFF
-	TRBV7-9	TRBD2	TRBJ2-1	TGTGCCAGCAGCTCTACCCGACTAGCGGGCTCCTACAATGAGCAGTTCTTC	CASSSTRLAGSYNEQFF
-	TRBV6-5	TRBD1	TRBJ1-3	TGTGCCAGCAGATTGGGACAGTCTGGAAACACCATATATTTT	CASRLGQSGNTIYF
-	TRBV6-5	-	TRBJ1-1	TGTGCCAGCAACTTCCGGGGGATGAACACTGAAGCTTTCTTT	CASNFRGMNTEAFF
-	TRBV5-1	TRBD1	TRBJ2-7	TGCGCCAGCAGCGTTCCGGGACAGGGGAACTACGAGCAGTACTTC	CASSVPGQGNYEQYF
-	TRBV19	-	TRBJ2-3	TGTGCCAGTAGTTCCCCGGGGACAGATACGCAGTATTTT	CASSSPGTDTQYF
-	TRBV4-3	-	TRBJ1-5	TGCGCCAGCAGCCAAGATTTGGTTGGAGGGCTCGGGGGGCAGCCCCAGCATTTT	CASSQDLVGGLGGQPQHF
-	TRBV7-3	TRBD2	TRBJ2-3	TGTGCCAGCAGCTTGGGGCCCTGGGGACTAGCGGGAGGGGTTGCTAGCACAGATACGCAGTATTTT	CASSLGPWGLAGGVASTDTQYF
-	TRBV6-5	TRBD1	TRBJ2-3	TGTGCCAGCAGTAGAGAAAAGGGGGCAGGTACGCAGTATTTT	CASSREKGAGTQYF
-	TRBV27	TRBD1	TRBJ1-2	TGTGCCAGCAGTTTAATCGGTGTCGGGACAGGGAACTATGGCTACACCTTC	CASSLIGVGTGNYGYTF
once	TRBV7-7	TRBD2	TRBJ2-7	TGTGCTAGCAGCCGAGGACTAGCGGGAGTCCACGAGCAGTACTTC	CASSRGLAGVHEQYF
-	TRBV28	-	TRBJ1-1	TGTGCCAGCGAGAGGGGCAGGGGCTACACTGAAGCTTTCTTT	CASERGRGYTEAFF
-	TRBV30	-	TRBJ1-3	TGTGCCTGGGGAGGGACCGGAAACACCATATATTTT	CAWGGTGNTIYF
-	TRBV7-2	TRBD2	TRBJ2-1	TGTGCCAGCAGCTTACGACTAGCGGGAGTCTACAATGAGCAGTTCTTC	CASSLRLAGVYNEQFF
-	TRBV29-1	TRBD2	TRBJ2-7	TGCAGCGTTGTTAAACTTTTGGGACTAGCGAACTACGAGCAGTACTTC	CSVVKLLGLANYEQYF
once	TRBV9	-	TRBJ2-1	TGTGCCAGCAGCGTAGCAGGGGCGGATGAGCAGTTCTTC	CASSVAGADEQFF
once	TRBV7-9	TRBD2	TRBJ2-1	TGTGCCAGCAGTCTAGCGGCCACAGCGAGGGAGCAGTTCTTC	CASSLAATAREQFF
-	TRBV19	TRBD2	TRBJ2-7	TGTGCCAGTAGTATAGGCCCTAGCGGGGACTACGAGCAGTACTTC	CASSIGPSGDYEQYF
once	TRBV6-6	-	TRBJ2-3	TGTGCCAGCGGGGTCGGCGGGGATACGCAGTATTTT	CASGVGGDTQYF
-	TRBV10-2	-	TRBJ2-7	TGCGCCAGCAGTGAAGGGGGGGTCTACGAGCAGTACTTC	CASSEGGVYEQYF
-	TRBV28	TRBD2	TRBJ2-7	TGTGCCAGCAGTTCCCCGGAAATACTAGCGGGAGGGTACGAGCAGTACTTC	CASSSPEILAGGYEQYF
-	TRBV7-3	-	TRBJ2-3	TGTGCCAGCAGCTTTAACGGGCAGGGCCGCACGCAGTATTTT	CASSFNGQGRTQYF
-	TRBV28	TRBD2	TRBJ2-3	TGTGCCAGCAGTTTAAGAAGGCTAGCGGGAAATTATTTT	CASSLRRLAGNYF
-	TRBV15	TRBD1	TRBJ1-4	TGTGCCACCAGCTCCAGGACAGGGGGTGAAAAACTGTTTTTT	CATSSRTGGEKLFF
-	TRBV9	TRBD1	TRBJ2-2	TGTGCCAGCAGCGTACAGGGGGAGTATAGCGGGGAGCTGTTTTTT	CASSVQGEYSGELFF
once	TRBV19	-	TRBJ2-4	TGTGCCAGTAGTAGATTACAGGGAGTGGGGTACATTCAGTACTTC	CASSRLQGVGYIQYF